The source of this T cell receptor beta chain is a study of cytomegalovirus exposure and HLA in healthy donors. Study-wide findings and caveats: In an earlier analysis, about 87% or about 30%: the productive usage of most TCR beta V segments. Sequencing artifact likely explains a cluster of highly shared sequence variants. What TCR beta sequences reportedly achieved was accurate prediction of HLA-A and HLA-B alleles in most subjects. The dataset shows that most TCR sequences were rare, while some public TCRs occurred in many donors.

On this clone: As yet, its antigen is unknown.

The PCR contained 60 Vbeta and 13 Jbeta primers. The table came from immunoSEQ multiplex PCR; TCRdb's copy has only in-frame clones and leaves some out. The data hold tens of thousands of clones, with 70% to 85% observed a single time. Per the germline V gene, CDR1 is SEHNR and CDR2 is FQNEAQ (reference sequence). With 1 base removed from V and 4 bases from J, the gap between germline ends came to 10 bases. The length of the CDR3 is 14 residues. V and J are TRBV7-9 and TRBJ1-2, with D possibly matching TRBD1 (5 bases). The TCR comes from a woman in her twenties or thirties in good health and CMV-seronegative. The sample taken for sequencing was PBMCs. CDR3 in amino acids: CASSLEDIFYGYTF. The CDR3 bases are TGTGCCAGCAGCTTAGAGGACATTTTCTATGGCTACACCTTC.